Many counts were recorded for the clone carrying this T cell receptor (beta chain). Its matching antigen is unknown. Constant-segment-primed 5'RACE gave TCR alpha and TCR beta cDNA libraries with sample barcodes and UMIs. TCRdb reanalysed the 5' RACE reads using MiXCR and keeps one entry per CDR3 protein. Of around 340,000 distinct CDR3 sequences listed, roughly 13% are singletons. This specimen comes from a study of T-cell memory formation after mild COVID-19. Overall study: TCR clusters were mostly donor specific. Study results and limitations: Pre-infection memory held some responding clones, suggesting pre-existing cross-reactive T cells responded.

Trimming took 6 bases from V and 4 from J; bases not matched to a gene: 2. The CDR3 is 12 residues long. The gene calls are TRBV12-3 or TRBV12-4 and TRBJ2-5; TRBD1 matches at 7 bases. The specimen was PBMCs or a T cell subset sorted from them (not recorded which). The receptor comes from a young man who had mild COVID-19 (a few samples of this study predate the infection). Cell type and time point are not known. Here the CDR3 DNA reads TGTGCCAGCAGATCAGGGGGAGAGACCCAGTACTTC. Its translation: CASRSGGETQYF.